The T cell receptor beta chain under discussion was sequenced for a study of tumor-infiltrating lymphocytes in primary liver carcinoma. The study's findings and limits: Whereas tumor region pairs overlapped more, tumor-adjacent and tumor-blood pairs overlapped less. Left bulk and unsorted, the samples did not allow CD4+ and CD8+ repertoires to be compared.

Remarks on this clonotype: Its specificity is not known.

Germline CDR1 reads MDHEN; CDR2 reads SYDVKM. The CDR3 contains 14 residues. Trimming removed 8 bases from V and 3 bases from J, with 17 bases in between. Unsorted whole blood supplied the RNA, and germline DNA was extracted too. A primer in the constant region served to generate TCR beta cDNA from about 480 ng of total RNA. Amplification in three nested multiplex PCR rounds with slightly modified ARM-PCR gave rise to TCR beta libraries. Use of TRBV1-TRBV30 forward primers with a C-beta reverse primer characterized the first two PCR rounds, which lasted about 10 cycles each. TCRdb analysed the multiplex PCR reads with MiXCR anew, one entry per CDR3 protein. The data show roughly 330,000 distinct CDR3 sequences, about 61% seen once.

The chain is built from TRBV28 and TRBJ2-7, with a possible D match to TRBD2 (6 bases). The clonotype originates from a man between 40 and 49 years old with primary liver carcinoma and hepatitis B virus infection. The sequenced sample was peripheral blood. The chain's CDR3 is CASSPWDFIYEQYF. In nucleotides, the CDR3 is TGTGCCAGCTCCCCATGGGACTTTATCTACGAGCAGTACTTC.